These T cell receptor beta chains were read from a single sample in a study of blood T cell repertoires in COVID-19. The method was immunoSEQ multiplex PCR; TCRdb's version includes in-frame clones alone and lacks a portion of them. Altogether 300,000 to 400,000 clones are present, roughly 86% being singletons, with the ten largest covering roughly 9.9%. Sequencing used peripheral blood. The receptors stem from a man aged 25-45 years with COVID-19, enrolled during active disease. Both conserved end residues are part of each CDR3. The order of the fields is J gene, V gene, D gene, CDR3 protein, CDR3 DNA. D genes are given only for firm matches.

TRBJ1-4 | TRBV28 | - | CASTNPLQKLFF | TGTGCCAGCACAAACCCTCTCCAGAAACTGTTTTTT
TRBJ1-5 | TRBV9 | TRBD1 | CASSPWGDRDQPQHF | TGTGCCAGCAGCCCATGGGGGGACAGGGATCAGCCCCAGCATTTT
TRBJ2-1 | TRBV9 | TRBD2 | CASSSAGGPYNEQFF | TGTGCCAGCAGCTCCGCGGGGGGCCCCTACAATGAGCAGTTCTTC
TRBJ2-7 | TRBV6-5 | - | CASSYDSSSGYEQYF | TGTGCCAGCAGTTACGACAGTTCCTCCGGCTACGAGCAGTACTTC
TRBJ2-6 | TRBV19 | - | CASGGGPVINVLTF | TGTGCCAGTGGAGGGGGCCCTGTGATCAACGTCCTGACTTTC
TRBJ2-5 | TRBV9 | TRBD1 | CASSPGQGRETQYF | TGTGCCAGCAGCCCCGGACAGGGTCGCGAGACCCAGTACTTC
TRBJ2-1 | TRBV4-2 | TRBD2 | CASSLGVSGGPEQFF | TGTGCCAGCAGCCTAGGGGTTAGCGGGGGGCCCGAGCAGTTCTTC
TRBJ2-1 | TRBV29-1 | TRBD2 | CSSRGASGYNEQFF | TGCAGCTCGCGAGGGGCTAGCGGGTATAATGAGCAGTTCTTC
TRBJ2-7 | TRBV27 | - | CASSRAATYEQYF | TGTGCCAGCAGTCGTGCGGCGACCTACGAGCAGTACTTC
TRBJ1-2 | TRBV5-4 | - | CASSLNGDGGYTF | TGTGCCAGCAGCTTGAACGGGGATGGTGGCTACACCTTC
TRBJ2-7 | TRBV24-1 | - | CATSDLFQGKSEQYF | TGTGCCACCAGTGATTTGTTCCAGGGAAAGTCGGAGCAGTACTTC
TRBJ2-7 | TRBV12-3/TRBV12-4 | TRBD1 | CASSWDSRNEQYF | TGTGCCAGCAGTTGGGACAGCCGGAACGAGCAGTACTTC
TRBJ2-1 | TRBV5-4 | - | CASIQGREGGEQFF | TGTGCCAGCATCCAGGGGAGGGAGGGGGGTGAGCAGTTCTTC
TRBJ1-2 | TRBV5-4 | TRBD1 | CASSLGRPGGQGGGYTF | TGTGCCAGCAGCTTGGGGCGCCCTGGGGGACAGGGAGGGGGCTACACCTTC
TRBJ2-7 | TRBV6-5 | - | CASSYSLRAWEQYF | TGTGCCAGCAGTTACTCCCTCAGGGCGTGGGAGCAGTACTTC
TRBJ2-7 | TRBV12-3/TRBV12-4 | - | CASSFTRFEQYF | TGTGCCAGCAGTTTTACCAGATTCGAGCAGTACTTC